The clone carrying this T cell receptor beta chain has a single count. CDR3 size: 13 residues. Germline V gives CDR1 LNHDA, CDR2 SQIVND (reference sequence). Trimming removed 2 bases at V and 4 bases at J, with 9 bases between. Clones were sequenced by immunoSEQ multiplex PCR, and TCRdb holds only the in-frame ones, with some missing. The top ten hold under 0.85% of the sample, which has over 80,000 clones, over 75% seen once. The data originate from a study of T cell changes during pregnancy in multiple sclerosis. The sequencing here drew on peripheral blood, taken in the second trimester of pregnancy. The sequence was collected from a female donor in good health, enrolled as a control in a pregnancy study. The chain is built from TRBV19 and TRBJ2-7; D remains unclear. The CDR3 spells CASSITSMYEQYF. The CDR3, as DNA: TGTGCCAGTAGTATAACTTCTATGTACGAGCAGTACTTC.